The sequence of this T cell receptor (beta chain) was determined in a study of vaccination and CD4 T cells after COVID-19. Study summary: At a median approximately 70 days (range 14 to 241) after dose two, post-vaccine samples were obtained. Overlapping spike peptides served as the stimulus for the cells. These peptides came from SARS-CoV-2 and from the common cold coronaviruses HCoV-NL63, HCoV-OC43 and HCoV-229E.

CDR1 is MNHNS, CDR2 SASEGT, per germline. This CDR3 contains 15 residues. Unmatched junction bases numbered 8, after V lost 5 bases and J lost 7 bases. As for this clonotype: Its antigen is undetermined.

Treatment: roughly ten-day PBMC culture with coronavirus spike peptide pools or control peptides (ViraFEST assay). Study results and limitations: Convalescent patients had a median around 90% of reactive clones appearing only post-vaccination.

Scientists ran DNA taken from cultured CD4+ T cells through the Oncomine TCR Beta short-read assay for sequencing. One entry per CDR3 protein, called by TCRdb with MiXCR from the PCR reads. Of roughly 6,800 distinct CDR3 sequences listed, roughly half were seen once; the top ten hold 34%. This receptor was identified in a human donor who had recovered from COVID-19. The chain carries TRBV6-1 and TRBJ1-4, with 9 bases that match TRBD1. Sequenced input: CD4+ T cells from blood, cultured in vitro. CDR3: CASSLTGTGREKLFF. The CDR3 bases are TGTGCCAGCAGTCTCACCGGGACAGGGCGTGAAAAACTGTTTTTT.